A selection of T cell receptor beta chains follows, all from one sample in a study of Ad26.COV2.S vaccination and SARS-CoV-2 variants. The data were produced by immunoSEQ multiplex PCR, yet TCRdb's version contains in-frame clones alone and is incomplete. The sample shows a few hundred thousand clones, roughly 87% of them seen only once. The sequences come from peripheral blood, collected in a trial of Ad26.COV2.S vaccine versus placebo. Every receptor here comes from a person aged 18-60 years who received the Ad26.COV2.S COVID-19 vaccine or a placebo. CDR3s include the opening cysteine and the closing phenylalanine or tryptophan. The order of the fields is J gene, D gene, clone size, V gene, CDR3 protein, CDR3 DNA. The D gene is left open where the match is weak. Rows may omit the clone size; those that give it use once, few, many or a size class.

j_call: TRBJ2-6
d_call: -
clone_size: -
v_call: TRBV10-1
cdr3_aa: CASEEFSGANVLTF
cdr3_nt: TGCGCCAGCGAGGAGTTCTCTGGGGCCAACGTCCTGACTTTC

j_call: TRBJ2-1
d_call: TRBD2
clone_size: -
v_call: TRBV7-8
cdr3_aa: CASSLAETSGRRDEQFF
cdr3_nt: TGTGCCAGCAGCTTAGCGGAGACTAGCGGGAGGAGGGATGAGCAGTTCTTC

j_call: TRBJ1-3
d_call: -
clone_size: -
v_call: TRBV27
cdr3_aa: CASSLSGAGNTIYF
cdr3_nt: TGTGCCAGCAGTTTATCAGGGGCTGGAAACACCATATATTTT

j_call: TRBJ2-5
d_call: -
clone_size: -
v_call: TRBV13
cdr3_aa: CASSYRDQETQYF
cdr3_nt: TGTGCCAGCAGTTACAGGGACCAAGAGACCCAGTACTTC

j_call: TRBJ1-2
d_call: TRBD1
clone_size: -
v_call: TRBV15
cdr3_aa: CATSRGTDNYGYTF
cdr3_nt: TGTGCCACCAGCAGGGGGACAGATAACTATGGCTACACCTTC

j_call: TRBJ2-7
d_call: TRBD2
clone_size: -
v_call: TRBV6-5
cdr3_aa: CASRSGTSGSYEQYF
cdr3_nt: TGTGCCAGCAGGTCAGGGACTAGCGGGTCCTACGAGCAGTACTTC

j_call: TRBJ2-1
d_call: TRBD2
clone_size: -
v_call: TRBV5-1
cdr3_aa: CASVPGLNSNEQFF
cdr3_nt: TGCGCCAGCGTACCGGGACTAAACTCAAATGAGCAGTTCTTC

j_call: TRBJ2-7
d_call: -
clone_size: once
v_call: TRBV6-5
cdr3_aa: CASRLSGTKAYEQYF
cdr3_nt: TGTGCCAGCAGATTGTCCGGGACAAAGGCCTACGAGCAGTACTTC

j_call: TRBJ2-5
d_call: TRBD2
clone_size: -
v_call: TRBV24-1
cdr3_aa: CATSDLLAEETQYF
cdr3_nt: TGTGCCACCAGTGATTTACTAGCGGAAGAGACCCAGTACTTC

j_call: TRBJ1-1
d_call: -
clone_size: -
v_call: TRBV27
cdr3_aa: CASSYKGGMNTEAFF
cdr3_nt: TGTGCCAGCAGTTATAAGGGGGGGATGAACACTGAAGCTTTCTTT

j_call: TRBJ2-1
d_call: -
clone_size: -
v_call: TRBV6-5
cdr3_aa: CASSDSSYNEQFF
cdr3_nt: TGTGCCAGCAGCGACAGCTCCTACAATGAGCAGTTCTTC

j_call: TRBJ2-1
d_call: -
clone_size: once
v_call: TRBV3-1/TRBV3-2
cdr3_aa: CASSPPGHYYNEQFF
cdr3_nt: TGTGCCAGCAGCCCCCCGGGACACTACTACAATGAGCAGTTCTTC

j_call: TRBJ1-2
d_call: -
clone_size: -
v_call: TRBV28
cdr3_aa: CASSLGGGHYGYTF
cdr3_nt: TGTGCCAGCAGTTTAGGTGGGGGGCACTATGGCTACACCTTC

j_call: TRBJ2-2
d_call: TRBD1
clone_size: -
v_call: TRBV2
cdr3_aa: CASRGQGFTGELFF
cdr3_nt: TGTGCCAGCAGGGGACAGGGGTTCACCGGGGAGCTGTTTTTT

j_call: TRBJ2-1
d_call: -
clone_size: -
v_call: TRBV24-1
cdr3_aa: CATSDLQGGTNEQFF
cdr3_nt: TGTGCCACCAGTGATTTGCAAGGCGGGACGAATGAGCAGTTCTTC

j_call: TRBJ2-7
d_call: -
clone_size: -
v_call: TRBV6-5
cdr3_aa: CASNQGYYEQYF
cdr3_nt: TGTGCCAGCAACCAAGGGTACTACGAGCAGTACTTC

j_call: TRBJ2-7
d_call: TRBD1
clone_size: -
v_call: TRBV27
cdr3_aa: CASSLVGDSPYEQYF
cdr3_nt: TGTGCCAGCAGTCTTGTTGGGGACAGCCCCTACGAGCAGTACTTC

j_call: TRBJ2-7
d_call: -
clone_size: once
v_call: TRBV9
cdr3_aa: CASSVHRDAPTGEQYF
cdr3_nt: TGTGCCAGCAGCGTACACCGGGACGCCCCTACAGGCGAGCAGTACTTC

j_call: TRBJ2-1
d_call: -
clone_size: -
v_call: TRBV11-1
cdr3_aa: CASSQTTVSYNEQFF
cdr3_nt: TGTGCCAGCAGTCAGACTACGGTCTCCTACAATGAGCAGTTCTTC

j_call: TRBJ2-7
d_call: TRBD1
clone_size: -
v_call: TRBV6-9
cdr3_aa: CASLHPRTGIYEQYF
cdr3_nt: TGTGCCAGTCTACATCCCCGGACAGGGATCTACGAGCAGTACTTC

j_call: TRBJ2-7
d_call: -
clone_size: -
v_call: TRBV18
cdr3_aa: CASSPRGADYEQYF
cdr3_nt: TGTGCCAGCTCCCCTAGGGGGGCTGACTACGAGCAGTACTTC

j_call: TRBJ1-4
d_call: -
clone_size: -
v_call: TRBV7-8
cdr3_aa: CASSPRRGKLFF
cdr3_nt: TGTGCCAGCAGCCCTCGACGGGGAAAACTGTTTTTT

j_call: TRBJ2-1
d_call: TRBD2
clone_size: -
v_call: TRBV11-2
cdr3_aa: CASSSAGLAYNEQFF
cdr3_nt: TGTGCCAGCAGCTCAGCGGGACTTGCCTACAATGAGCAGTTCTTC

j_call: TRBJ2-5
d_call: -
clone_size: -
v_call: TRBV4-2
cdr3_aa: CASSQEALSGQETQYF
cdr3_nt: TGTGCCAGCAGCCAAGAAGCTCTGTCGGGGCAAGAGACCCAGTACTTC

j_call: TRBJ2-2
d_call: -
clone_size: -
v_call: TRBV11-3
cdr3_aa: CASSEGPPGELFF
cdr3_nt: TGTGCCAGCAGCGAAGGACCCCCCGGGGAGCTGTTTTTT

j_call: TRBJ1-2
d_call: -
clone_size: -
v_call: TRBV28
cdr3_aa: CASSPYLDLSPRYGYTF
cdr3_nt: TGTGCCAGCAGTCCCTACCTAGACCTATCTCCGAGGTATGGCTACACCTTC

j_call: TRBJ1-5
d_call: TRBD1
clone_size: few
v_call: TRBV28
cdr3_aa: CASSLTGVGPNQPQHF
cdr3_nt: TGTGCCAGCAGCCTAACAGGGGTGGGGCCCAATCAGCCCCAGCATTTT

j_call: TRBJ1-2
d_call: TRBD1
clone_size: -
v_call: TRBV28
cdr3_aa: CASRDPTGTLYGYTF
cdr3_nt: TGTGCCAGCAGGGACCCGACAGGGACCCTCTATGGCTACACCTTC

j_call: TRBJ1-5
d_call: -
clone_size: few
v_call: TRBV5-8
cdr3_aa: CASSAAWDLTKPQHF
cdr3_nt: TGTGCCAGCAGCGCGGCCTGGGACTTAACGAAGCCCCAGCATTTT

j_call: TRBJ1-6
d_call: -
clone_size: -
v_call: TRBV4-1
cdr3_aa: CASSQVIDNSPLHF
cdr3_nt: TGCGCCAGCAGCCAAGTAATTGATAATTCACCCCTCCACTTT

j_call: TRBJ2-2
d_call: -
clone_size: -
v_call: TRBV19
cdr3_aa: CASSSPGGRSGTHTGELFF
cdr3_nt: TGTGCCAGTAGTTCCCCCGGGGGGCGCAGCGGGACCCACACCGGGGAGCTGTTTTTT

j_call: TRBJ2-7
d_call: -
clone_size: -
v_call: TRBV4-3
cdr3_aa: CASSQEVDDSYEQYF
cdr3_nt: TGCGCCAGCAGCCAAGAAGTCGACGACTCCTACGAGCAGTACTTC

j_call: TRBJ2-5
d_call: TRBD2
clone_size: -
v_call: TRBV4-2
cdr3_aa: CASSPEGLAGFQETQYF
cdr3_nt: TGTGCCAGCAGCCCCGAAGGCCTAGCGGGATTTCAAGAGACCCAGTACTTC

j_call: TRBJ2-1
d_call: -
clone_size: -
v_call: TRBV5-6
cdr3_aa: CASIRRENNEQFF
cdr3_nt: TGTGCCAGCATACGGCGGGAAAACAATGAGCAGTTCTTC

j_call: TRBJ2-1
d_call: -
clone_size: -
v_call: TRBV7-3
cdr3_aa: CASSLGQYNEQFF
cdr3_nt: TGTGCCAGCAGCCTAGGACAGTACAATGAGCAGTTCTTC

j_call: TRBJ2-3
d_call: TRBD2
clone_size: -
v_call: TRBV7-9
cdr3_aa: CASSLDVGRREETQYF
cdr3_nt: TGTGCCAGCAGCTTAGATGTCGGGAGGAGGGAGGAAACGCAGTATTTT

j_call: TRBJ2-5
d_call: -
clone_size: -
v_call: TRBV29-1
cdr3_aa: CSVERIAAQETQYF
cdr3_nt: TGCAGCGTTGAAAGGATAGCAGCCCAAGAGACCCAGTACTTC

j_call: TRBJ1-2
d_call: -
clone_size: -
v_call: TRBV6-5
cdr3_aa: CATRQFPFDYGYTF
cdr3_nt: TGTGCCACCCGACAGTTCCCTTTTGACTATGGCTACACCTTC

j_call: TRBJ1-2
d_call: -
clone_size: -
v_call: TRBV6-2/TRBV6-3
cdr3_aa: CASSRGNYGYTF
cdr3_nt: TGTGCCAGCAGTCGGGGGAACTATGGCTACACCTTC

j_call: TRBJ2-4
d_call: -
clone_size: once
v_call: TRBV30
cdr3_aa: CAWSVGGSIVLLAKNIQYF
cdr3_nt: TGTGCCTGGAGTGTAGGGGGATCGATCGTCTTATTAGCCAAAAACATTCAGTACTTC

j_call: TRBJ2-5
d_call: -
clone_size: -
v_call: TRBV6-2/TRBV6-3
cdr3_aa: CASSHDSQETQYF
cdr3_nt: TGTGCCAGCAGCCATGACAGCCAAGAGACCCAGTACTTC

j_call: TRBJ2-5
d_call: -
clone_size: -
v_call: TRBV28
cdr3_aa: CASSLGGEETQYF
cdr3_nt: TGTGCCAGCAGTTTGGGCGGAGAAGAGACCCAGTACTTC

j_call: TRBJ2-2
d_call: TRBD2
clone_size: many
v_call: TRBV9
cdr3_aa: CASSVETSGANTGELFF
cdr3_nt: TGTGCCAGCAGCGTAGAGACTAGCGGGGCGAACACCGGGGAGCTGTTTTTT

j_call: TRBJ1-4
d_call: -
clone_size: -
v_call: TRBV28
cdr3_aa: CASSRGIEKLFF
cdr3_nt: TGTGCCAGCAGTCGGGGTATCGAAAAACTGTTTTTT

j_call: TRBJ2-7
d_call: -
clone_size: -
v_call: TRBV20-1
cdr3_aa: CSASTHEQYF
cdr3_nt: TGCAGTGCTAGCACCCACGAGCAGTACTTC

j_call: TRBJ2-1
d_call: TRBD2
clone_size: -
v_call: TRBV7-9
cdr3_aa: CASTLRLAGYNEQFF
cdr3_nt: TGTGCCAGCACCCTCCGACTAGCGGGTTACAATGAGCAGTTCTTC

j_call: TRBJ2-5
d_call: -
clone_size: -
v_call: TRBV2
cdr3_aa: CASSEGFETQYF
cdr3_nt: TGTGCCAGCAGTGAAGGTTTTGAGACCCAGTACTTC

j_call: TRBJ1-5
d_call: -
clone_size: -
v_call: TRBV10-3
cdr3_aa: CASSQGVGNQPQHF
cdr3_nt: TGTGCCAGCTCACAGGGTGTGGGCAATCAGCCCCAGCATTTT

j_call: TRBJ1-1
d_call: -
clone_size: -
v_call: TRBV5-6
cdr3_aa: CASSFGVPTDTEAFF
cdr3_nt: TGTGCCAGCAGCTTTGGGGTCCCGACCGACACTGAAGCTTTCTTT

j_call: TRBJ1-1
d_call: -
clone_size: -
v_call: TRBV19
cdr3_aa: CASTSFLPPGPPEAFF
cdr3_nt: TGTGCCAGTACCTCATTCTTGCCCCCGGGACCACCAGAAGCTTTCTTT